This T cell receptor (beta chain) was sequenced during a study of regulatory T cells in long-lasting Graves disease (dated by TCRdb to the early 2020s). With regard to the full study: In the newly diagnosed Graves' disease group, patients had been taking antithyroid drugs for less than 3 months. This study used TCR sequencing and RNA sequencing of peripheral blood to compare persistent Graves' disease patients against newly diagnosed Graves' disease patients. The study took place in China and was registered as a clinical trial. A total of roughly 33 samples were covered by TCR sequencing, comprising around 13 persistent and about 20 newly diagnosed Graves' disease patients. Study-level results and caveats: Lower TCR Shannon entropy and fewer highly expanded clones were observed in persistent Graves' disease patients than in newly diagnosed patients, which suggested clonal expansion. The authors noted that the small sample size was a limitation that may lower accuracy. Because the primary lesion, thyroid tissue, could not be accessed, the study looked at peripheral blood alone. Preferential use of TRBV28, TRBJ1-2 and TRBJ2-5 was observed in persistent disease, whereas TRBV20-1 and TRBJ2-1 were favored in newly diagnosed disease. More public clonotypes were shared among persistent patients (2,741) than among newly diagnosed patients (just under 1,000). Only the TCR beta chain was sequenced and analyzed.

This clonotype occurred a few times. This receptor's antigen is unknown. No quality values exist for individual bases; no much larger clone is one base distant. The meaning of the sample's time point label: newly diagnosed GD, antithyroid drugs for less than 3 months. For both TCR sequencing and RNA sequencing, RNA was extracted from PBMCs using TRIzol. The diagnosis of Graves' disease was made according to American Thyroid Association guidelines. Patients were recruited from an endocrinology department in Xi'an, China. From each patient, around 8.3 milliliters of peripheral blood was collected into an EDTA anticoagulant tube. Ficoll Paque Plus density gradient separation was used to isolate PBMCs, and no further T cell sorting was done. An Agilent 2100 Bioanalyzer and agarose gel were used to check RNA quality, and a NanoDrop 2000 was used to measure RNA concentration. The library was built by means of multiplex PCR. The data were produced on an Illumina HiSeq 4000. To build TCR beta libraries, CDR3 regions were amplified by Arm-PCR using iRepertoire HTBI primers. Gel purification was performed on PCR products prior to sequencing. The paper's processing steps were these. A total of fewer than 70 TRBV and some 15 TRBJ segments were identified across samples and were used for gene usage analysis of CDR3 amino acid clonotypes. Filtered high-quality paired reads were merged into contigs using COPE and FqMerger. BLAST was used to align contigs to the IMGT TRBV, TRBD and TRBJ reference genes, and CDR3 was defined following IMGT. Highly expanded clones were defined as clonotypes with a frequency above 0.1%. Shannon entropy was used to measure repertoire diversity, and the Gini coefficient was used to measure V-J evenness. A clonotype was considered public if more than one individual shared it. TCRdb trimmed the raw reads at Q25, called clones with MiXCR and kept productive beta chains. Identical CDR3 protein sequences are pooled into one entry, listed with their most common genes and DNA. V and J calls and clone size were set by TCRdb, not the authors. Present in this sample are fewer than 650,000 distinct CDR3 sequences, 15% to 20% of which were seen just once. Together, the top ten hold more than 10% of the sample.

From the germline V gene (reference sequence), CDR1 is LGHDT and CDR2 is YNNKEL. From the cysteine up to the phenylalanine, the CDR3 has a length of 13 residues. CDR3 DNA only is kept here, 39 bases in frame from base 1. Trimming removed 4 bases from V and 5 bases from J; the gene matches leave 5 bases unexplained. A further study also used this sample, focusing on T cells in Graves' hyperthyroidism and ophthalmopathy. Drawing on the second study: Stable Graves' hyperthyroidism was defined as the absence of progression to ophthalmopathy over 18 months of follow-up. Hyperthyroidism patients were aged 18 to 65 years and newly diagnosed, with disease duration of less than 2 months. Exclusion was applied to patients with uncontrolled infections, other autoimmune diseases, pregnancy or lactation. Diagnoses were based on clinical symptoms, serum thyroxine and TRAb, thyroid ultrasound and orbital computed tomography. For the first round of RT-PCR on the TCR CDR3, the HTBI primer set was used together with the Qiagen OneStep RT-PCR kit. Most expanded thyroid clonotypes (frequency above 0.001) were also found in blood, which suggests that blood repertoires may mirror thyroid immune responses. In cross-validation, a model built on a 13 V-J signature told ophthalmopathy apart from stable hyperthyroidism with 85% to 90% sensitivity and around 83% specificity, and in testing the same model reached 80%/75%. During validation, the model predicted progression to ophthalmopathy a median of approximately 7 months ahead of onset, with more than 55% sensitivity and almost 75% specificity. To identify distinguishing TCR V-J signatures, a discovery cohort of 100 patients was used, comprising 40 to 45 with Graves' ophthalmopathy and around 60 with stable Graves' hyperthyroidism. An independent validation cohort of 18 to 20 hyperthyroidism patients and 17 patients who later progressed to ophthalmopathy tested prospective prediction of ophthalmopathy. For training and testing, the roughly 100 patients in the discovery cohort were randomly divided in a 7:3 ratio. Thyroid tissue and blood T-cell repertoires from over 5 Graves' hyperthyroidism patients were also compared in the study. After blood sampling, hyperthyroidism patients were treated with methimazole at a starting dose of 30 mg daily, and ophthalmopathy patients were treated with high-dose intravenous methylprednisolone. A second multiplex PCR round built the libraries, followed by size selection and purification. Sequencing of the libraries was done on an Illumina HiSeq2000 using paired-end 100 bp reads. SOAPnuke was used to process the raw data, with reads discarded if the reads contained adapters or uncalled bases, had a mean Phred below 15, or lacked an exact constant-primer or identifier match. COPE v1.2.5 was used to merge the high-quality paired reads, and each unique nucleotide sequence was defined as a clonotype. Clonotypes were aligned to IMGT TRBV, TRBD and TRBJ reference segments using MiTCR v1.1. Only V-J combinations with frequency above 0.0001, covering about 99% of repertoires, were analysed. A TCS score was defined as the ratio between F50 (clonal expansion) and ExV (chaos), using BLOSUM62-based TCRdist between CDR3 peptides within each V-J. Welch's t-statistics and random forest reduced some 510 V-J features to 10 to 15, which were used in a naive Bayes classifier (R e1071). Sample size was not statistically predetermined, and investigators were not blinded to group allocation. The paper describes TCR Vbeta CDR3 sequencing of roughly 130 peripheral blood samples, made up of 43 ophthalmopathy patients, roughly 72 hyperthyroidism patients and 17 progressor patients.

The receptor comes from a man between 18 and 29 years old with Graves disease. Donor details come from another sample of the same person, matched by shared clones. The sample in question was peripheral blood mononuclear cells (PBMCs), obtained at new diagnosis, from a patient treated with antithyroid drugs. The chain is assembled from TRBV3-1 and TRBJ2-7; 7 nucleotides in the junction match TRBD1. The CDR3 protein is CASSPRGGHEQYF. The DNA sequence is given as TGTGCCAGCAGCCCCCGAGGGGGCCACGAGCAGTACTTC.